What follows are 18 T cell receptor beta chains derived from one specimen sequenced in a study of blood T cell repertoires in COVID-19. Sequencing used immunoSEQ multiplex PCR; TCRdb keeps in-frame clones, though not all of them. Of roughly 24,000 clones detected, 86% appear once; the ten largest clones hold 18%. Specimen: peripheral blood. The receptors were sampled from a woman older than 75 with acute or convalescent COVID-19.

The rearrangement joins TRBV7-9 to TRBJ1-4, with D perhaps TRBD1 (6 bases). Germline V gene data show CDR1 as SEHNR and CDR2 as FQNEAQ (reference sequence). V lost 5 bases to trimming and J lost 1 base, with 11 bases between them. The CDR3 has 15 residues. DNA of the CDR3: TGTGCCAGCAGCCTCCTACAGGGAACTAATGAAAAACTGTTTTTT. It translates to CASSLLQGTNEKLFF.

The rearrangement joins TRBV6-5 to TRBJ1-4, with TRBD1 as a possible D gene (5 bases). V gave up 6 bases and J gave up 7 bases, with 15 bases separating them. This CDR3 has 14 residues. The germline gives CDR1 MNHEY, CDR2 SVGAGI. The CDR3: CASSTGTSVEKLFF. CDR3 DNA: TGTGCCAGCAGCACCGGGACTTCAGTTGAAAAACTGTTTTTT.

This sequence joins TRBV14 and TRBJ2-5; tentatively, D is TRBD2 (5 bases). The germline V and J ends were trimmed by 4 bases and 0 bases, with 18 bases remaining between them. The CDR3 has 17 residues. CDR1 is SGHDN and CDR2 is FVKESK in the germline V gene. CDR3 loop: CASSPLGSGLYQETQYF. As DNA, the CDR3 is TGTGCCAGCAGCCCCCTAGGAAGCGGCCTGTACCAAGAGACCCAGTACTTC.

The V call is TRBV4-1, the J call TRBJ1-2; 7 bases line up with TRBD1. Germline CDR1 is MGHRA and CDR2 is YSYEKL. CDR3 length: 21 residues. Trimming at V came to 4 bases and at J to 0 bases, leaving 23 bases not matched to a gene. CDR3 sequence (DNA): TGCGCCAGCAGCCTCCGAGGCCCTACTCCGGGACAGATTTCAGCTAACTATGGCTACACCTTC. Its translation: CASSLRGPTPGQISANYGYTF.

The chain has TRBV5-4 and TRBJ2-2; possibly TRBD2 for D (6 bases). Germline V lookup: CDR1 SGHNT, CDR2 YYREEE (reference sequence). With 2 bases removed from V and 4 bases from J, the gap between germline ends came to 9 bases. The CDR3 has 14 amino acids. The DNA for the CDR3 is TGTGCCAGCAGCTTTTTCGGGGGCACCGGGGAGCTGTTTTTT. It specifies CASSFFGGTGELFF.

J is TRBJ2-6 and V is TRBV5-5, with D unresolved. This CDR3 comprises 13 residues. V was shortened by 9 bases and J by 2 bases, with 9 bases between the two germline ends. Germline V gene lookup returns CDR1 SGHKS and CDR2 YYEKEE (reference sequence). The CDR3 region has the DNA TGTGCCACCAGATCTGCTGGGGCCAACGTCCTGACTTTC. Protein sequence: CATRSAGANVLTF.

The chain combines TRBV7-2 with TRBJ2-2; D unresolved. CDR3 size: 14 residues. Trimming pared 4 bases from V and 2 bases from J, leaving 8 bases between. CDR1 and CDR2 (germline): SGHTA, FQGNSA. The CDR3 DNA sequence: TGTGCCAGCAGCTACTACACCAACACCGGGGAGCTGTTTTTT. Its translation: CASSYYTNTGELFF.

The chain carries TRBV7-2 and TRBJ1-4; tentative D call: TRBD1 (5 bases). Germline-derived CDR1 and CDR2 are SGHTA and FQGNSA. The CDR3 is 17 amino acids. V was pared by 1 base and J by 5 bases, with 17 bases between. The CDR3 loop is CASSLDRPQIPNEKLFF. Written as DNA, the CDR3 is TGTGCCAGCAGCTTAGACAGGCCCCAAATCCCCAATGAAAAACTGTTTTTT.

This chain joins TRBV7-2 and TRBJ2-5; TRBD1 aligns across 12 bases. After removal of 4 bases from V and 2 bases from J, the junction contained 8 bases not matched to a gene. Germline V gene lookup returns CDR1 SGHTA and CDR2 FQGNSA. The CDR3 runs to 17 residues. For the CDR3, the DNA is TGTGCCAGCAGCTCCGGGACAGGGGGCCTTAAACAAGAGACCCAGTACTTC. Translation gives CASSSGTGGLKQETQYF.

V usage is TRBV29-1 and J usage is TRBJ1-1, with TRBD1 as a possible D gene (5 bases). The V end lost 4 bases, the J end lost 4 bases, and 10 bases lay between the germline ends. CDR1 is SQVTM and CDR2 is ANQGSEA in the germline V gene. This CDR3 is built from 12 residues. DNA of the CDR3: TGCAGCGTTGTAGGGGCGGTCACTGAAGCTTTCTTT. Residues: CSVVGAVTEAFF.

The gene calls are TRBV10-3 and TRBJ1-3, with 7 bases that match TRBD1. The germline V gene has CDR1 ENHRY and CDR2 SYGVKD. V was pared by 7 bases and J by 1 base, with 7 bases of the junction left unmatched. The CDR3 loop spans 15 amino acids. The CDR3: CAIKFGTESGNTIYF. The CDR3 DNA is TGTGCCATCAAGTTCGGGACAGAGTCTGGAAACACCATATATTTT.

The J gene is TRBJ1-1, the V gene TRBV30, with TRBD1 matching over 9 bases. Trimming cost V 3 bases and J 5 bases; bases outside gene matches: 7. CDR1 is GTSNPN and CDR2 is SVGIG in the germline V gene (reference sequence). This CDR3 is 14 amino acids long. CDR3 sequence: CAWRRRTGVTEAFF. The CDR3 DNA reads as TGTGCCTGGAGGAGGAGGACAGGGGTTACTGAAGCTTTCTTT. Supplemented by reference TRBV30 and TRBJ1-1, the full variable domain reads SQTIHQWPATLVQPVGSPLSLECTVEGTSNPNLYWYRQAAGRGLQLLFYSVGIGQISSEVPQNLSASRPQDRQFILSSKKLLLSDSGFYLCAWRRRTGVTEAFFGQGTRLTVV.

This sequence joins TRBV6-2 or TRBV6-3 and TRBJ1-4; 11 bases are shared with TRBD1. V shed 0 bases and J 8 bases; nucleotides not matched to a gene: 8. Germline CDR1 reads MNHEY; CDR2 reads SVGEGT. The CDR3 is 17 amino acids. This chain's CDR3 is CASSYSGQGGPREKLFF. The DNA of the CDR3 is TGTGCCAGCAGTTACTCGGGACAGGGGGGCCCGCGAGAAAAACTGTTTTTT.

Written as DNA, the CDR3 is TGTGCCACCAGTGATTCCCAGAGGGTTGATACGCAGTATTTT. It yields the protein CATSDSQRVDTQYF. This chain joins TRBV24-1 and TRBJ2-3, with D perhaps TRBD2 (5 bases). Germline CDR1 and CDR2: KGHDR and SFDVKD. This CDR3 contains 14 residues. Trimming cost V 2 bases and J 6 bases, with 11 bases left between them.

The chain combines TRBV5-5 with TRBJ2-3; TRBD2 matches 7 bases. CDR1 and CDR2 (germline): SGHKS, YYEKEE (reference sequence). This CDR3 comprises 12 residues. V shed 7 bases, J shed 4 bases, and the junction held 3 bases outside the gene matches. The CDR3 loop reads CASGLGPDTQYF. CDR3 in DNA: TGTGCCAGCGGACTAGGGCCAGATACGCAGTATTTT.

The rearrangement links TRBV7-2 to TRBJ2-3; 9 bases match TRBD2. This CDR3 spans 15 amino acids. Looked up from germline, CDR1 is SGHTA and CDR2 is FQGNSA. Unmatched junction bases numbered 4, after V lost 3 bases and J lost 3 bases. As DNA, the CDR3 is TGTGCCAGCAGCTTTCGGCGGGGGGGGACAGATACGCAGTATTTT. Protein: CASSFRRGGTDTQYF.

V and J are TRBV3-1 (or the pseudogene TRBV3-2) and TRBJ1-6, with 7 bases lining up with TRBD1. V lost 5 bases and J lost 7; bases outside the gene matches: 8. Germline V CDR1 and CDR2: LGHDT, YNNKEL (reference sequence). This CDR3 has 15 residues. In DNA, the CDR3 is TGTGCCAGCAGCGCAGGGGGGCTTGTAAATTCACCCCTCCACTTT. This codes for CASSAGGLVNSPLHF.

The V and J genes are TRBV7-2 and TRBJ1-1; D remains unclear. Trimming took off 3 bases at V and 0 bases at J, with 5 bases between the two ends. Germline V gene lookup returns CDR1 SGHTA and CDR2 FQGNSA. The CDR3 totals 13 residues. The CDR3 reads CASSFELNTEAFF. CDR3 DNA: TGTGCCAGCAGCTTCGAGCTGAACACTGAAGCTTTCTTT. Using reference TRBV7-2 and TRBJ1-1 for the parts outside the CDR3, the full variable domain is GAGVSQSPSNKVTEKGKDVELRCDPISGHTALYWYRQSLGQGLEFLIYFQGNSAPDKSGLPSDRFSAERTGGSVSTLTIQRTQQEDSAVYLCASSFELNTEAFFGQGTRLTVV.